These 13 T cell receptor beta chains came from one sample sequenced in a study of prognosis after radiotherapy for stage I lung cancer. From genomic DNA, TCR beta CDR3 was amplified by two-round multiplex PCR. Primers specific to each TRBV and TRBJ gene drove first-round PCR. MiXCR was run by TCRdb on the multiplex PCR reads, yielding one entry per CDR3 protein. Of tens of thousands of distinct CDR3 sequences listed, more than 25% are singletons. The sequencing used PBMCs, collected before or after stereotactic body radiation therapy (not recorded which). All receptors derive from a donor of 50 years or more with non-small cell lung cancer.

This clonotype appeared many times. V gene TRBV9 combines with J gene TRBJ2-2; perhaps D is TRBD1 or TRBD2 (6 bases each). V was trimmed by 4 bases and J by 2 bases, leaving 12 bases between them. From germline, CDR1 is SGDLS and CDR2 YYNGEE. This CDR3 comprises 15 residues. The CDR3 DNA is TGTGCCAGCAGCCTCACGGGGGCCAACACCGGGGAGCTGTTTTTT. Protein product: CASSLTGANTGELFF.

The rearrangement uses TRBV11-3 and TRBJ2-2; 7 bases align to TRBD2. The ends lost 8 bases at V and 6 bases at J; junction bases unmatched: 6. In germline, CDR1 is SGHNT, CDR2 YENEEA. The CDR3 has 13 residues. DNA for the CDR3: TGTGCCAGCTCCTCGGGACTATCCGGGGAGCTGTTTTTT. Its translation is CASSSGLSGELFF.

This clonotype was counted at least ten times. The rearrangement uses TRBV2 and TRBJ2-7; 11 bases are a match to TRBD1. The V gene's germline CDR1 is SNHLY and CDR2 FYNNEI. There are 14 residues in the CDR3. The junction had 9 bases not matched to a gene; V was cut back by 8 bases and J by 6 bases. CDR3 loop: CASGGQGVNLEQYF. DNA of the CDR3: TGTGCCAGCGGGGGACAGGGGGTCAACCTCGAGCAGTACTTC.

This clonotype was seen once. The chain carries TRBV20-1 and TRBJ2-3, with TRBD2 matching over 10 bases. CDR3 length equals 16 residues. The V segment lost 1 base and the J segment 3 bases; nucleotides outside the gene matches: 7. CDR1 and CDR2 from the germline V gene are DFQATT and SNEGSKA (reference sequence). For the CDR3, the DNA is TGCAGTGCTAGAGCTAGCGGGAGTGTATGGACAGATACGCAGTATTTT. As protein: CSARASGSVWTDTQYF.

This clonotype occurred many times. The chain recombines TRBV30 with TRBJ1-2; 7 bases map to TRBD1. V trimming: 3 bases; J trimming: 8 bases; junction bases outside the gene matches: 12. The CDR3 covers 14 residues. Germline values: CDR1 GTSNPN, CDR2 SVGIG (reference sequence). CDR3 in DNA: TGTGCCTGGAGCTATATGGACAGGAGAGGGGGCTACACCTTC. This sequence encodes CAWSYMDRRGGYTF.

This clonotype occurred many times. CDR3 coding DNA: TGTGCCAGCAGTGGGGGTCTGACAGGGGCTGGGGCCAACGTCCTGACTTTC. Protein sequence: CASSGGLTGAGANVLTF. V usage is TRBV6-1 and J usage is TRBJ2-6; 8 nucleotides agree with TRBD1. The length of the CDR3 is 17 residues. CDR1 and CDR2 (germline): MNHNS, SASEGT. Losses at the gene ends were 4 bases for V and 2 bases for J; bases not matched to a gene: 7.

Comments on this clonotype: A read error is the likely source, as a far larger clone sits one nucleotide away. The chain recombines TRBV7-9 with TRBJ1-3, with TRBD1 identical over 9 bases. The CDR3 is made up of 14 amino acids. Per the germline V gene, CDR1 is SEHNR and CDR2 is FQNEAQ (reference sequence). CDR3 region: CASSLGDRVDTICF. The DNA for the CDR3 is TGTGCCAGCAGCTTAGGGGACAGGGTAGACACCATATGTTTT.

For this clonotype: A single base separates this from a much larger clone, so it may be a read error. CDR3 amino acids: CASSQIGVERYF. The CDR3 region has the DNA TGTGCCAGCAGCCAAATCGGTGTCGAGCGGTACTTC. J is TRBJ2-7 and V is TRBV3-1, with D unclear. CDR3 length equals 12 residues. The germline gives CDR1 LGHDT, CDR2 YNNKEL (reference sequence).

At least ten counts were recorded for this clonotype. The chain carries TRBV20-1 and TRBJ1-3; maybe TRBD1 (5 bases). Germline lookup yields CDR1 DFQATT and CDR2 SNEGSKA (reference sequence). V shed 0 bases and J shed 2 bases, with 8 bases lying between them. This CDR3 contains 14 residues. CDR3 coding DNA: TGCAGTGCTAGAGAGGGGGTTACTGGAAACACCATATATTTT. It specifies CSAREGVTGNTIYF.

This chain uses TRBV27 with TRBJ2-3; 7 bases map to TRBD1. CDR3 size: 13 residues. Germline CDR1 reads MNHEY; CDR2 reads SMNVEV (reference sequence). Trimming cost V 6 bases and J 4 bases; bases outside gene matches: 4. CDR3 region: CASSRTGADTQYF. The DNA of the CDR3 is TGTGCCAGCAGCCGGACAGGCGCAGATACGCAGTATTTT.

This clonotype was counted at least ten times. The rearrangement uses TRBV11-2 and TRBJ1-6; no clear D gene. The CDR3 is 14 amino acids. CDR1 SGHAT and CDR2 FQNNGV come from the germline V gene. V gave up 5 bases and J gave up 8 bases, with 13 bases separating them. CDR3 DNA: TGTGCCAGCAGCCTCGGCCTCAATGATTCACCCCTCCACTTT. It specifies CASSLGLNDSPLHF.

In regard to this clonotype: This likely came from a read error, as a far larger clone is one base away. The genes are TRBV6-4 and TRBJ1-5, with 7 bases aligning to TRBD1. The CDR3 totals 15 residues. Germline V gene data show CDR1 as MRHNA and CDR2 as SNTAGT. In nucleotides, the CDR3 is TGTGCCAGCAGTGAAGCGGGACAGCAAAATCAGCCCAAGCATTTT. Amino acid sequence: CASSEAGQQNQPKHF.

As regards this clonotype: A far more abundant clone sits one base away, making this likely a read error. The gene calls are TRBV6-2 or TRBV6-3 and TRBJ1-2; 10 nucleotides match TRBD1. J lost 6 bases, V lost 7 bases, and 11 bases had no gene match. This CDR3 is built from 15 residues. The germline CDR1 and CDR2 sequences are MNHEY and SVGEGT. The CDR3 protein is CASIPFFGQGDGYTF. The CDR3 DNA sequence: TGTGCCAGCATTCCCTTCTTCGGACAGGGGGATGGCTACACCTTC.